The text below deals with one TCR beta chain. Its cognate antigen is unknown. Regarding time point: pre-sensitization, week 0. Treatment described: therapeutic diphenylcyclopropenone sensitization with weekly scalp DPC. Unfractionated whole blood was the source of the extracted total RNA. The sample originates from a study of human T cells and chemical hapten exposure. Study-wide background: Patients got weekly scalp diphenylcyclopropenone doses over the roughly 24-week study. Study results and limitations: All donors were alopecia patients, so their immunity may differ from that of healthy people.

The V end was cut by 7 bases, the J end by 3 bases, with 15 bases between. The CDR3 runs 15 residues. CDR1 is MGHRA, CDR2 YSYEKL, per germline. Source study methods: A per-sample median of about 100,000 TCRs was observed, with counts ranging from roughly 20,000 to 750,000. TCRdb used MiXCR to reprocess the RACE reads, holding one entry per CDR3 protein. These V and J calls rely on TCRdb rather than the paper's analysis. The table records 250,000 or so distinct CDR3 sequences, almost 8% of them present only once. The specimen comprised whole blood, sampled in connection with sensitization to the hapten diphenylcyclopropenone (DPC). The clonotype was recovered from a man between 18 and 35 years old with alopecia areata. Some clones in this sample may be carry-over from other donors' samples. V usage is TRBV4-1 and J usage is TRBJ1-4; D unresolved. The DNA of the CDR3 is TGCGCCAGCACGGACGGGGTTCGGGCTAATGAAAAACTGTTTTTT. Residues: CASTDGVRANEKLFF.